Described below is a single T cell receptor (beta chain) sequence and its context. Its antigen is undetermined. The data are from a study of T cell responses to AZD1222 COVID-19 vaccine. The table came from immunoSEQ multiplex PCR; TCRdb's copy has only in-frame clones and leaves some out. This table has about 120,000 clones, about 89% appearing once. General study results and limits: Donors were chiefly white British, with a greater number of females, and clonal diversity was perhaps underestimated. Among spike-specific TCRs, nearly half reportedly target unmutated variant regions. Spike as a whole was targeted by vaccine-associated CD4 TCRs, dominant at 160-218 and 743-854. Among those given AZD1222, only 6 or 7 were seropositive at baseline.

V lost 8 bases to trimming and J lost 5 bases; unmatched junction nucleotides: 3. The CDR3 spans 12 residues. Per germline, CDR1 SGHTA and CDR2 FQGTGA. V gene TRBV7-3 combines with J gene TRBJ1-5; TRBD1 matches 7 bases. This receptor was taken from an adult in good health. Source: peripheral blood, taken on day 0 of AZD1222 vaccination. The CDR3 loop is CASGTGDQPQHF. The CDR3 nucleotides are TGTGCCAGCGGAACAGGGGATCAGCCCCAGCATTTT.